Below are 14 T cell receptor beta chains sequenced from a single sample in a study of blood T cell repertoires in COVID-19. Measured with immunoSEQ multiplex PCR; TCRdb has only the in-frame clones, and not every one. In the table there are hundreds of thousands of clones, roughly 87% of which are singletons. The sequencing input was PBMCs or T cells enriched from blood (not recorded which). Receptors originate from a woman aged 25 to 39 who had recovered from COVID-19.

V is TRBV10-3 and J is TRBJ1-1; D gene unclear. The CDR3 contains 13 residues. The V and J ends lost 0 bases and 2 bases respectively, with 4 bases between them. CDR1 is ENHRY and CDR2 is SYGVKD in the germline V gene. The CDR3 loop reads CAISESSNTEAFF. For the CDR3, the DNA is TGTGCCATCAGTGAGTCTTCAAACACTGAAGCTTTCTTT.

This rearrangement joins TRBV7-9 to TRBJ1-1; weak D call: TRBD1 (6 bases). In germline, CDR1 is SEHNR, CDR2 FQNEAQ (reference sequence). This CDR3 spans 15 amino acids. V lost 5 bases to trimming and J lost 7 bases, with 20 bases between them. In DNA, the CDR3 is TGTGCCAGCAGCCCCCACCTGGGGGCGAAGATTGAAGCTTTCTTT. Translated: CASSPHLGAKIEAFF.

The chain links TRBV6-1 to TRBJ2-1; D perhaps matches TRBD2 (5 bases). Germline CDR1 reads MNHNS; CDR2 reads SASEGT. CDR3 size: 15 residues. Between the trimmed V and J ends, which lost 2 bases and 5 bases, there was a span of 13 bases. CDR3 loop: CASSEWVGRNNEQFF. CDR3 sequence (DNA): TGTGCCAGCAGTGAATGGGTAGGGAGAAACAATGAGCAGTTCTTC.

The chain recombines TRBV6-5 with TRBJ2-7; perhaps TRBD1 as D (7 bases). The CDR3 runs to 15 residues. Trimming left V 5 bases short and J 7 bases short, with 21 bases between. Germline loops: CDR1 MNHEY, CDR2 SVGAGI. As DNA, the CDR3 is TGTGCCAGCAGTCGCCTGACAGGGCGGGGCTCGGAGCAGTACTTC. This codes for CASSRLTGRGSEQYF.

The V gene is TRBV5-4, the J gene TRBJ1-1, with 9 positions matching TRBD1. CDR1 and CDR2 (germline): SGHNT, YYREEE (reference sequence). The trim removed 8 bases at V and 6 bases at J, leaving 8 bases unmatched. This CDR3 spans 13 amino acids. The CDR3 bases are TGTGCCAGGGACCGGGACAGGGTCGCTGAAGCTTTCTTT. This sequence encodes CARDRDRVAEAFF.

CDR3 in DNA: TGTGCCAGCAGCTCCAGGGGGAACTACGAGCAGTACTTC. Its protein is CASSSRGNYEQYF. J is TRBJ2-7 and V is TRBV7-8; 7 bases map to TRBD1. This CDR3 has 13 residues. J lost 3 bases, V lost 4 bases, and 3 bases had no gene match. Germline values: CDR1 SGHVS, CDR2 FQNEAQ.

The chain is built from TRBV5-1 and TRBJ1-3; no clear D gene. The germline CDR1 and CDR2 sequences are SGHRS and YFSETQ. Between the trimmed V and J ends, which lost 0 bases and 0 bases, there was a span of 4 bases. The CDR3 contains 14 residues. The CDR3 DNA sequence: TGCGCCAGCAGCTTGGACAGCTCTGGAAACACCATATATTTT. Encoded protein: CASSLDSSGNTIYF.

V and J are TRBV7-3 and TRBJ1-1; 8 bases agree with TRBD1. The CDR3 runs to 16 residues. CDR1 is SGHTA and CDR2 is FQGTGA in the germline V gene. The J segment lost 5 bases and the V segment lost 5 bases, leaving 13 bases of the junction unmatched. The CDR3, as DNA: TGTGCCAGCAGCCCCCAACCCCCTCGGACAGGGACTGAAGCTTTCTTT. Translation gives CASSPQPPRTGTEAFF.

The chain uses TRBV28 and TRBJ1-4; D perhaps matches TRBD1 (6 bases). The V end lost 2 bases, the J end lost 8 bases, and 15 bases lay between the germline ends. Germline assignment: CDR1 MDHEN and CDR2 SYDVKM. The CDR3 sequence is 15 residues long. The CDR3 reads CASSLPGQQREKLFF. CDR3 DNA sequence: TGTGCCAGCAGTTTACCTGGACAGCAACGGGAAAAACTGTTTTTT.

This chain uses TRBV7-9 with TRBJ2-1, with 15 positions matching TRBD2. Germline values: CDR1 SEHNR, CDR2 FQNEAQ (reference sequence). This CDR3 has 17 residues. The V gene end was trimmed by 3 bases and the J gene end by 7 bases; junction bases not matched to a gene: 7. This CDR3 is CASSFGLAGGYWNEQFF. The CDR3 DNA is TGTGCCAGCAGCTTCGGACTAGCGGGGGGGTATTGGAATGAGCAGTTCTTC. The entire variable domain, with the rest obtained from reference TRBV7-9 and TRBJ2-1, is as follows: DTGVSQNPRHKITKRGQNVTFRCDPISEHNRLYWYRQTLGQGPEFLTYFQNEAQLEKSRLLSDRFSAERPKGSFSTLEIQRTEQGDSAMYLCASSFGLAGGYWNEQFFGPGTRLTVL.

V is TRBV6-2 or TRBV6-3 and J is TRBJ2-3, with 10 bases matching TRBD2. Germline V gives CDR1 MNHEY, CDR2 SVGEGT. This CDR3 comprises 18 residues. Losses at the gene ends were 0 bases for V and 1 base for J; bases not matched to a gene: 7. CDR3 DNA sequence: TGTGCCAGCAGTTACTCGACAGCGGGGGGGCCTGGCACAGATACGCAGTATTTT. Protein product: CASSYSTAGGPGTDTQYF.

The chain recombines TRBV7-2 with TRBJ1-2, with 8 nucleotides matching TRBD1. With V trimmed by 3 bases and J by 5 bases, 5 bases remained unmatched. Germline CDR1 SGHTA, CDR2 FQGNSA. This CDR3 is built from 14 residues. Here the CDR3 DNA reads TGTGCCAGCAGCTTTCAGGACAGGGTTTATGGCTACACCTTC. This codes for CASSFQDRVYGYTF.

V usage is TRBV5-6 and J usage is TRBJ2-1; 10 nucleotides agree with TRBD2. CDR3 length equals 15 residues. Germline CDR1 is SGHDT and CDR2 is YYEEEE. V dropped 6 bases and J dropped 7; count of bases not matched to a gene: 10. As DNA, the CDR3 is TGTGCCAGCAAAGCGGGAGGGGGCCTAGGAAATGAGCAGTTCTTC. Protein: CASKAGGGLGNEQFF.

This sequence joins TRBV7-2 and TRBJ2-1; 11 bases agree with TRBD2. In germline, CDR1 is SGHTA, CDR2 FQGNSA. The CDR3 length is 17 residues. Trimming took 5 bases from V and 3 from J; bases not matched to a gene: 9. DNA of the CDR3: TGTGCCAGCAGCCCCACCCCCGGGACTAGCGGCTACAATGAGCAGTTCTTC. Its protein is CASSPTPGTSGYNEQFF.